What follows are 9 T cell receptor beta chains derived from one specimen sequenced in a study of cytomegalovirus exposure and HLA in healthy donors. This PCR relied on a set of 60 Vbeta primers and 13 Jbeta primers. TCRdb's copy holds only in-frame clones and misses some; the assay was immunoSEQ multiplex PCR. This sample has some 130,000 clones, with roughly 78% found just once. The sequenced sample was PBMCs. The receptors were gathered from a man aged 50 or older in good health and CMV-seropositive.

This chain connects TRBV7-9 to TRBJ1-2; D is undetermined. The CDR3 length is 14 residues. V was clipped by 2 bases and J by 0 bases, with 7 bases between them. Germline V CDR1 and CDR2: SEHNR, FQNEAQ (reference sequence). CDR3 bases: TGTGCCAGCAGCTTAACACAAGCTAACTATGGCTACACCTTC. This translates into CASSLTQANYGYTF.

J is TRBJ1-3 and V is TRBV27; D perhaps matches TRBD1 (5 bases). The CDR3 is made up of 19 amino acids. Germline V gene data show CDR1 as MNHEY and CDR2 as SMNVEV (reference sequence). The ends were cut back, 5 bases at V and 0 bases at J, with 23 bases in the middle. In DNA form, the CDR3 reads TGTGCCAGCAGTCCGCGGACACCCGGCCACTCGCGCTCTGGAAACACCATATATTTT. Its translation is CASSPRTPGHSRSGNTIYF.

This chain links TRBV11-2 with TRBJ1-1; TRBD1 might be the D (6 bases). There are 15 residues in the CDR3. Germline-derived CDR1 and CDR2 are SGHAT and FQNNGV. V dropped 5 bases and J dropped 3 bases, with 16 bases sitting between them. The CDR3 region is CASSRTGSRYTEAFF. The CDR3 bases are TGTGCCAGCAGCCGTACAGGGTCCAGGTACACTGAAGCTTTCTTT. Variable domain in full (rest from reference TRBV11-2 and TRBJ1-1): EAGVAQSPRYKIIEKRQSVAFWCNPISGHATLYWYQQILGQGPKLLIQFQNNGVVDDSQLPKDRFSAERLKGVDSTLKIQPAKLEDSAVYLCASSRTGSRYTEAFFGQGTRLTVV.

The chain employs TRBV29-1 and TRBJ2-7, with D maybe TRBD2 (5 bases). CDR1 is SQVTM and CDR2 is ANQGSEA in the germline V gene. The CDR3 loop spans 13 amino acids. V was shortened by 7 bases and J by 0 bases, with 13 bases between the two germline ends. The CDR3 DNA reads as TGCAGCGGAGGGATAGGACCCTCCTACGAGCAGTACTTC. This sequence encodes CSGGIGPSYEQYF.

This clone was seen more than once but under ten times. The chain recombines TRBV7-9 with TRBJ2-1, with 8 bases identical to TRBD1. CDR1 is SEHNR, CDR2 FQNEAQ, per germline (reference sequence). J gave up 0 bases and V 5 bases, and 0 bases lay outside the gene matches. CDR3 length: 14 amino acids. CDR3 DNA sequence: TGTGCCAGCAGCGACAGGGGCTCCTACAATGAGCAGTTCTTC. It encodes CASSDRGSYNEQFF.

This clone was found a few times. V and J are TRBV5-4 and TRBJ2-1, with D tentatively TRBD1 (6 bases). The CDR3 spans 11 residues. CDR1 SGHNT and CDR2 YYREEE come from the germline V gene (reference sequence). CDR3 DNA sequence: TGTGCTTCGAACAGGGCAAATGAGCAGTTCTTC. This gives the protein CASNRANEQFF.

This chain connects TRBV6-6 to TRBJ1-4, with a weak D call TRBD1 (5 bases). The CDR3 contains 15 residues. Trimming pared 0 bases from V and 5 bases from J, leaving 10 bases between. Germline values: CDR1 MNHNY, CDR2 SVGAGI (reference sequence). CDR3 amino acids: CASSYSNRINEKLFF. The DNA for the CDR3 is TGTGCCAGCAGTTACTCGAACAGGATCAATGAAAAACTGTTTTTT.

In this sample, this clone turned up a few times. The CDR3 DNA reads as TGTGCCAGCAGTGAAGGACAGGGGGCCACCGGGGAGCTGTTTTTT. This encodes CASSEGQGATGELFF. V usage is TRBV6-1 and J usage is TRBJ2-2, with TRBD1 matching over 10 bases. Trimming removed 1 base from V and 4 bases from J; junction bases left unmatched: 0. The CDR3 is made up of 15 amino acids. Germline lookup yields CDR1 MNHNS and CDR2 SASEGT.

This chain connects TRBV4-1 to TRBJ1-2, with D tentatively TRBD1 (6 bases). Germline CDR1 reads MGHRA; CDR2 reads YSYEKL. Trimming took off 4 bases at V and 5 bases at J, with 17 bases between the two ends. This CDR3 is 15 amino acids long. CDR3 bases: TGCGCCAGCAGCCCCCCGACAGGAGCGGGGTATGGCTACACCTTC. This codes for CASSPPTGAGYGYTF.